The 5 T cell receptor beta chains presented below share a single source sample, sequenced in a study of cytomegalovirus exposure and HLA in healthy donors. The PCR ran on 60 Vbeta and 13 Jbeta primers. Assay: immunoSEQ multiplex PCR; the TCRdb copy retains only in-frame clones and omits some. This sample has about 130,000 clones, with approximately 78% found just once. Sequenced: PBMCs. The receptors stem from a woman between 40 and 50 years old in good health and CMV-seropositive.

The rearrangement links TRBV19 to TRBJ2-7; 7 bases agree with TRBD1. V lost 1 base to trimming and J lost 3 bases; unmatched junction nucleotides: 3. This CDR3 is built from 14 residues. Germline V gene lookup returns CDR1 LNHDA and CDR2 SQIVND (reference sequence). For the CDR3, the DNA is TGTGCCAGTAGTATAGGGCACAGGGGCTACGAGCAGTACTTC. It codes for CASSIGHRGYEQYF.

J is TRBJ1-5 and V is TRBV13; 11 bases align to TRBD1. From germline, CDR1 is PRHDT and CDR2 FYEKMQ (reference sequence). This CDR3 spans 16 amino acids. Trimming cost V 1 base and J 7 bases; bases outside gene matches: 6. Here the CDR3 reads CASSLAGTGGLQPQHF. CDR3 in DNA: TGTGCCAGCAGCTTAGCTGGGACAGGGGGTTTGCAGCCCCAGCATTTT.

This sequence joins TRBV23-1 and TRBJ2-2; TRBD1 agrees at 7 bases. TRBV23-1 is annotated as an ORF whose role is uncertain. V lost 5 bases, J lost 5 bases, and 5 bases stayed unmatched. This CDR3 spans 14 amino acids. This CDR3 is CASSEGQLTGELFF. CDR3 nucleotides: TGCGCCAGCAGTGAGGGACAGCTAACCGGGGAGCTGTTTTTT.

This chain joins TRBV5-4 and TRBJ2-3; D not resolved. The CDR3 length is 13 residues. Germline assignment: CDR1 SGHNT and CDR2 YYREEE (reference sequence). V shed 1 base and J shed 7 bases, with 10 bases lying between them. DNA of the CDR3: TGTGCCAGCAGCTTGCCCGGGTCCCATACGCAGTATTTT. It yields the protein CASSLPGSHTQYF.

The chain employs TRBV18 and TRBJ1-4; weak D call: TRBD1 (6 bases). Germline loops: CDR1 KGHSH, CDR2 LQKENI. The CDR3 has 20 residues. V dropped 0 bases and J dropped 3 bases, with 23 bases sitting between them. Here the CDR3 reads CASSPPEQGYTFRANEKLFF. For the CDR3, the DNA is TGTGCCAGCTCACCACCGGAACAGGGTTATACGTTCCGAGCTAATGAAAAACTGTTTTTT.